Sequencing of this TCR beta chain was carried out in a study of early T cells in non-severe SARS-CoV-2 infection. V gave up 2 bases and J gave up 2 bases, with 13 bases separating them. This CDR3 has 15 amino acids. Germline V gene data show CDR1 as SGHTA and CDR2 as FQGNSA. TCRdb reprocessed the 5' RACE reads with MiXCR, giving one entry per CDR3 protein. The data hold 90,000 to 130,000 distinct CDR3 sequences, with roughly 12% observed a single time. The sequence derives from an adult who was a healthcare worker with PCR-confirmed SARS-CoV-2 infection or an uninfected control (not recorded which). The sequenced sample was whole blood, obtained at baseline. The rearrangement links TRBV7-2 to TRBJ2-7, with D unclear. CDR3 sequence: CASSLRVSLAYEQYF. CDR3 sequence (DNA): TGTGCCAGCAGCTTAAGGGTATCCCTCGCCTACGAGCAGTACTTC.